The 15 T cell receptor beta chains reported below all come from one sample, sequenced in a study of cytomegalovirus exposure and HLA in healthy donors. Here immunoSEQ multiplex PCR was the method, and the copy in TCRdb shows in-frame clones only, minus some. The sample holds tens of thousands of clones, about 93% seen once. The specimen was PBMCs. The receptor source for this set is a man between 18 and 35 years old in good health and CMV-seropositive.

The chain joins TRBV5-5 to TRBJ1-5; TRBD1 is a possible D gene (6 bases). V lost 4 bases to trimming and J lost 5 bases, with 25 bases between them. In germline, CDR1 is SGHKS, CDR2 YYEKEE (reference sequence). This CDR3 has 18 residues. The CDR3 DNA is TGTGCCAGCAGCCTACGATCGGGGATCACAGGGAGCTATCAGCCCCAGCATTTT. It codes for CASSLRSGITGSYQPQHF. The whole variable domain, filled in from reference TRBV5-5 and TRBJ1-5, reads DAGVTQSPTHLIKTRGQQVTLRCSPISGHKSVSWYQQVLGQGPQFIFQYYEKEERGRGNFPDRFSARQFPNYSSELNVNALLLGDSALYLCASSLRSGITGSYQPQHFGDGTRLSIL.

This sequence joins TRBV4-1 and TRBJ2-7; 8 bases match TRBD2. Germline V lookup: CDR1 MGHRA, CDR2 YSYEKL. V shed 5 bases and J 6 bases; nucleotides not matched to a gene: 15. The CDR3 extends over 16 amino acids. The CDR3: CASSASPGLERGEQYF. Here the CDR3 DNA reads TGCGCCAGCAGCGCGTCCCCGGGACTAGAGAGGGGCGAGCAGTACTTC.

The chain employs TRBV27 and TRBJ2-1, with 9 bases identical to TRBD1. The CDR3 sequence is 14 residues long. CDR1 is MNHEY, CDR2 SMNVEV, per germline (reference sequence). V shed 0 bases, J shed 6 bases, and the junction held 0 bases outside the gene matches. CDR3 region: CASSLSGQGNEQFF. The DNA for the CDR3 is TGTGCCAGCAGTTTATCGGGACAGGGCAATGAGCAGTTCTTC.

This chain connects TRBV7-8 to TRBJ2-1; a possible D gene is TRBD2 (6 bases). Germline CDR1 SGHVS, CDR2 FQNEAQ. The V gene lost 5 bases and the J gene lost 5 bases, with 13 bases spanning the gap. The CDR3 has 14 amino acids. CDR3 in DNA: TGTGCCAGCAGCCCTTCGGGGACTGACAATGAGCAGTTCTTC. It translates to CASSPSGTDNEQFF.

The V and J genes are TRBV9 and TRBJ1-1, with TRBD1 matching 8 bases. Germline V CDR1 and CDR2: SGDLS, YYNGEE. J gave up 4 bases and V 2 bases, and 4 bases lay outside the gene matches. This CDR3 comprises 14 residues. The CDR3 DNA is TGTGCCAGCAGCGTTCATACAGGGGGCACTGAAGCTTTCTTT. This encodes CASSVHTGGTEAFF.

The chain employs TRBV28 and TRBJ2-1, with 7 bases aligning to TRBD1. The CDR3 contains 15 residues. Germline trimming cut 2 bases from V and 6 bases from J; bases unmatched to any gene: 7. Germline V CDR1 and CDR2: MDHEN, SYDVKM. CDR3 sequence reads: CASSLEGAKGNEQFF. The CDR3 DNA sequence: TGTGCCAGCAGTTTAGAGGGGGCGAAGGGCAATGAGCAGTTCTTC.

For the CDR3, the DNA is TGTGCCAGCAGTGAAGTCCCCCCAGGGATGAACACTGAAGCTTTCTTT. Translation gives CASSEVPPGMNTEAFF. The chain couples TRBV6-1 to TRBJ1-1, with D possibly matching TRBD1 (5 bases). The CDR3 sequence is 16 residues long. CDR1 MNHNS and CDR2 SASEGT come from the germline V gene. V was clipped by 1 base and J by 0 bases, with 12 bases between them.

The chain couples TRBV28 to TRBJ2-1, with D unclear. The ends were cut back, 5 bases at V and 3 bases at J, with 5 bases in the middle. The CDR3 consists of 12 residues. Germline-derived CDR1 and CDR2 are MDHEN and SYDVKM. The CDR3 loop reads CASSADYNEQFF. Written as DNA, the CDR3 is TGTGCCAGCAGTGCGGACTACAATGAGCAGTTCTTC.

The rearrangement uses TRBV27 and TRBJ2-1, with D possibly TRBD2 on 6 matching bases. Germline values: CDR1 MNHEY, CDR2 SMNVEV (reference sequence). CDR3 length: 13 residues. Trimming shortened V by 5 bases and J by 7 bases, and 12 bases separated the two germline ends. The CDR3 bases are TGTGCCAGCAGTACCGGGAGTCTGAATGAGCAGTTCTTC. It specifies CASSTGSLNEQFF.

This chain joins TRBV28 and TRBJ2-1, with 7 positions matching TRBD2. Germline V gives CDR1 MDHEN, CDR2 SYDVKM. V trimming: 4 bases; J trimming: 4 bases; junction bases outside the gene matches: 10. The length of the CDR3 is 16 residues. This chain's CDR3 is CASSSQTSYRYNEQFF. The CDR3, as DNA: TGTGCCAGCAGTTCTCAGACTAGCTACCGATACAATGAGCAGTTCTTC.

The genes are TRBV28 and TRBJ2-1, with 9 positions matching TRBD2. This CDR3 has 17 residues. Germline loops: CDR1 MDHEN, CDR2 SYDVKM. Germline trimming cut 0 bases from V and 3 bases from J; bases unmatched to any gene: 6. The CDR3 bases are TGTGCCAGCAGTTTATGGCCAGCGGGAGGCGGCTACAATGAGCAGTTCTTC. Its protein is CASSLWPAGGGYNEQFF. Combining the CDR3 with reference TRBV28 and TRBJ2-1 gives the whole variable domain DVKVTQSSRYLVKRTGEKVFLECVQDMDHENMFWYRQDPGLGLRLIYFSYDVKMKEKGDIPEGYSVSREKKERFSLILESASTNQTSMYLCASSLWPAGGGYNEQFFGPGTRLTVL.

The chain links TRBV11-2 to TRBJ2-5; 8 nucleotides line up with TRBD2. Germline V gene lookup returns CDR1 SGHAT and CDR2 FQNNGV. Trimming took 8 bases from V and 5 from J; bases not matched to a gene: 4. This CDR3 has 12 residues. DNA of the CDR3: TGTGCCAGCGGCCGGGGGGGGGAGACCCAGTACTTC. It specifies CASGRGGETQYF.

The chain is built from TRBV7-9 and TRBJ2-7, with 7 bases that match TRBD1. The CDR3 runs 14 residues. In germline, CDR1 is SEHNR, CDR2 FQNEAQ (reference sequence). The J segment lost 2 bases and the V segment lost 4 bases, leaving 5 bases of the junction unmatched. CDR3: CASSSLGQTYEQYF. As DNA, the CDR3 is TGTGCCAGCAGCTCACTGGGACAGACCTACGAGCAGTACTTC.

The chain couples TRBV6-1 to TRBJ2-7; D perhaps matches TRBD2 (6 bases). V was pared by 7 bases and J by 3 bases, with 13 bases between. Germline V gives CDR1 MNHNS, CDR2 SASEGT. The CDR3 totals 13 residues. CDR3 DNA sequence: TGTGCCAGCACGCGGACTAACATCTACGAGCAGTACTTC. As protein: CASTRTNIYEQYF.

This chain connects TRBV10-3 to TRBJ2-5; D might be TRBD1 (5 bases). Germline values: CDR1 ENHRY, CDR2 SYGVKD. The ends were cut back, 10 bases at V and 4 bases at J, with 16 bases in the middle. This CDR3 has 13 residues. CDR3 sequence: CASQGGQVETQYF. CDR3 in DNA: TGTGCCAGCCAGGGTGGTCAGGTAGAGACCCAGTACTTC.